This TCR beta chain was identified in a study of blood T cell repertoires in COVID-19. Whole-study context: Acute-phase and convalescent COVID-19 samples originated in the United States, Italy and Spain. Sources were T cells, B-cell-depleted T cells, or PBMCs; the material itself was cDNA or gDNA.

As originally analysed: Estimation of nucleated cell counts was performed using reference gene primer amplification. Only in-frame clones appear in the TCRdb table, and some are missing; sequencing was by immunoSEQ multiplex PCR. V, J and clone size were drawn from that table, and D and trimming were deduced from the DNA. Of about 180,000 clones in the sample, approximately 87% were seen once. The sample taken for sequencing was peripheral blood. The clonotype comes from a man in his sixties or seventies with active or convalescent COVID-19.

For the CDR3, the DNA is TGTGCCAGCAGCTCGAGGGGACAGGGGTTAATTCGCTATGGCTACACCTTC. Its translation: CASSSRGQGLIRYGYTF. The rearrangement links TRBV7-2 to TRBJ1-2; 10 nucleotides line up with TRBD1. CDR3 length equals 17 residues. With V trimmed by 4 bases and J by 4 bases, 12 bases remained unmatched. Germline V CDR1 and CDR2: SGHTA, FQGNSA.